The sequence of this T cell receptor beta chain was determined in a study of siplizumab effects on memory and regulatory T cells. Regarding this clone: Antigen: not known.

Profiled with immunoSEQ multiplex PCR; TCRdb holds only in-frame clones, not every one. Here the sample spans 62,000 or so clones, less than 90% being singletons. Researchers sequenced unstimulated naive, memory, effector memory and TEMRA subsets in a few donor pairs. Study-level findings and limits: Researchers could not give a naive or memory phenotype to roughly 80-96% of proliferating CD4+ or CD8+ clones. Greater diversity than memory cells seemed evident in naive T cells, which also appeared to be major alloresponse contributors.

Unmatched junction bases numbered 3, after V lost 6 bases and J lost 4 bases. This CDR3 contains 14 residues. The germline V gene encodes CDR1 KGHSY and CDR2 FQNENV. V usage is TRBV16 and J usage is TRBJ1-5; 10 nucleotides align to TRBD1. The receptor was isolated from a human donor in good health. Sequencing used memory CD4+ T cells sorted from blood. CDR3 sequence: CASSRTGGNQPQHF. For the CDR3, the DNA is TGTGCCAGCAGTCGGACAGGGGGAAATCAGCCCCAGCATTTT.